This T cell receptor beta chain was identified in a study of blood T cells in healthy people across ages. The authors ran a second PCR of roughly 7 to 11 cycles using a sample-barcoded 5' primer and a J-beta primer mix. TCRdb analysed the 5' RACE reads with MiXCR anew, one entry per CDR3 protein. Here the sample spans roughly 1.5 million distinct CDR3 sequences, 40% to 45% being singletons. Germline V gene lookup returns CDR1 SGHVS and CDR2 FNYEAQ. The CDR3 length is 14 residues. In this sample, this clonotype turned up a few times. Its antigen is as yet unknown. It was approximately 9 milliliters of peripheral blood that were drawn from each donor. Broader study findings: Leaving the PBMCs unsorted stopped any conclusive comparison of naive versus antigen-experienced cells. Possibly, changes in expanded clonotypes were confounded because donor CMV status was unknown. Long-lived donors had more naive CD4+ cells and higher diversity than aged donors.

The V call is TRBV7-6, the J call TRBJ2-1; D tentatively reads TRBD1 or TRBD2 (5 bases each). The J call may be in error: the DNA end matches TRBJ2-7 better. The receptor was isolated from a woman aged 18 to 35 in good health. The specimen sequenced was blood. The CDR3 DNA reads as TGTGCCAGCAGCTTAGTGGGACCCCCCGACGAGCAGTACTTC. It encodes CASSLVGPPDEQYF.